The next 8 T cell receptor beta chains were all read from a single sample in a study of blood T cell repertoires in COVID-19. Profiling relied on immunoSEQ multiplex PCR, and the TCRdb table lists in-frame clones only, not all of them. Of a few hundred thousand clones in the sample, 90% to 95% were seen once. Sequenced sample: PBMCs or T cells enriched from blood (not recorded which). The receptor source for this set is a woman aged 40-49 years who had been exposed to COVID-19.

J is TRBJ1-5 and V is TRBV13, with D possibly TRBD1 on 5 matching bases. There are 22 residues in the CDR3. With 5 bases removed from V and 0 bases from J, the gap between germline ends came to 32 bases. CDR1 is PRHDT and CDR2 is FYEKMQ in the germline V gene (reference sequence). CDR3 residues: CASSPTAGGVDHYPYSNQPQHF. The DNA for the CDR3 is TGTGCCAGCAGCCCCACTGCCGGAGGGGTTGATCACTACCCTTATAGCAATCAGCCCCAGCATTTT.

The chain links TRBV5-1 to TRBJ1-2, with TRBD1 matching 7 bases. The CDR3 loop spans 14 amino acids. The ends lost 0 bases at V and 7 bases at J; junction bases unmatched: 6. Germline V gives CDR1 SGHRS, CDR2 YFSETQ. CDR3 in amino acids: CASSLGGQWRGYTF. The CDR3 DNA is TGCGCCAGCAGCTTGGGGGGACAGTGGCGTGGCTACACCTTC. Together with reference TRBV5-1 and TRBJ1-2, the CDR3 gives the full variable domain: KAGVTQTPRYLIKTRGQQVTLSCSPISGHRSVSWYQQTPGQGLQFLFEYFSETQRNKGNFPGRFSGRQFSNSRSEMNVSTLELGDSALYLCASSLGGQWRGYTFGSGTRLTVV.

CDR3 DNA: TGTGCCAGCTCACCACTGAGACAGGGGCGCGCCGGGGAGCTGTTTTTT. Its protein is CASSPLRQGRAGELFF. The J gene is TRBJ2-2, the V gene TRBV18, with 8 bases matching TRBD1. After removal of 1 base from V and 6 bases from J, the junction contained 7 bases not matched to a gene. The CDR3 totals 16 residues. Germline CDR1 KGHSH, CDR2 LQKENI.

The J gene is TRBJ2-2, the V gene TRBV30; D gene uncertain. Germline CDR1 reads GTSNPN; CDR2 reads SVGIG (reference sequence). Between the trimmed V and J ends, which lost 2 bases and 5 bases, there was a span of 6 bases. The CDR3 loop spans 12 amino acids. The CDR3 DNA is TGTGCCTGGAGTAAGGAGACCGGGGAGCTGTTTTTT. It is translated as CAWSKETGELFF. Full variable domain (outside the CDR3, taken from reference TRBV30 and TRBJ2-2): SQTIHQWPATLVQPVGSPLSLECTVEGTSNPNLYWYRQAAGRGLQLLFYSVGIGQISSEVPQNLSASRPQDRQFILSSKKLLLSDSGFYLCAWSKETGELFFGEGSRLTVL.

The chain employs TRBV11-3 and TRBJ1-6; perhaps TRBD1 as D (5 bases). The CDR3 spans 15 residues. Trimming left V 4 bases short and J 11 bases short, with 18 bases between. Germline assignment: CDR1 SGHNT and CDR2 YENEEA. CDR3 nucleotide sequence: TGTGCCAGCAGCTCAAGTGCCGGGGGTTATGCACCCCTCCACTTT. Translating it yields CASSSSAGGYAPLHF.

The chain uses TRBV18 and TRBJ2-5, with D perhaps TRBD1 (5 bases). Germline V gene lookup returns CDR1 KGHSH and CDR2 LQKENI. Trimming took 5 bases from V and 2 from J, leaving 9 bases between them. The CDR3 covers 13 residues. The CDR3 is CASSSRQQETQYF. In DNA form, the CDR3 reads TGTGCCAGCTCATCACGACAGCAAGAGACCCAGTACTTC.

J is TRBJ1-1 and V is TRBV30, with 7 bases aligning to TRBD1. Germline V gene lookup returns CDR1 GTSNPN and CDR2 SVGIG (reference sequence). The ends lost 0 bases at V and 3 bases at J; junction bases unmatched: 4. This CDR3 spans 14 amino acids. DNA for the CDR3: TGTGCCTGGAGTGTCCCGACAGGGTACACTGAAGCTTTCTTT. It codes for CAWSVPTGYTEAFF.

The chain uses TRBV20-1 and TRBJ2-2; D unresolved. This CDR3 has 11 residues. Trimming left V 6 bases short and J 8 bases short, with 10 bases between. Looked up from germline, CDR1 is DFQATT and CDR2 is SNEGSKA (reference sequence). The CDR3 region is CSAPLVGELFF. As DNA, the CDR3 is TGCAGTGCCCCCCTCGTGGGGGAGCTGTTTTTT.